The 8 T cell receptor beta chains below were found in one sample sequenced in a study of blood T cell repertoires in COVID-19. TCRdb's table, derived via immunoSEQ multiplex PCR, lists solely in-frame clones and lacks some. The profile covers 250,000 or so clones, with 70% to 90% appearing a single time and roughly 2.4% taken by the ten largest. The source material was PBMCs or T cells enriched from blood (not recorded which). These TCRs come from a woman between 35 and 50 years old with acute COVID-19.

The V gene is TRBV11-2, the J gene TRBJ2-2; D may be TRBD2 (5 bases). V lost 6 bases, J lost 5 bases, and 16 bases lay in between. CDR3 length equals 15 residues. Germline values: CDR1 SGHAT, CDR2 FQNNGV. CDR3 bases: TGTGCCAGCAGGGTGGCGGGCCCTGGGACCGGGGAGCTGTTTTTT. This codes for CASRVAGPGTGELFF.

The gene calls are TRBV9 and TRBJ2-1, with D possibly being TRBD2 (6 bases). CDR3 size: 15 residues. Germline V CDR1 and CDR2: SGDLS, YYNGEE. V was clipped by 3 bases and J by 0 bases, with 10 bases between them. This chain's CDR3 is CASSGAGSSYNEQFF. Written as DNA, the CDR3 is TGTGCCAGCAGCGGAGCGGGCAGCTCCTACAATGAGCAGTTCTTC.

This chain links TRBV7-9 with TRBJ1-1, with a weak D call TRBD1 (5 bases). The CDR3 extends over 14 amino acids. The ends were cut back, 2 bases at V and 2 bases at J, with 9 bases in the middle. Germline V gives CDR1 SEHNR, CDR2 FQNEAQ (reference sequence). CDR3 amino acids: CASSLQGRNTEAFF. Here the CDR3 DNA reads TGTGCCAGCAGCTTACAGGGAAGAAACACTGAAGCTTTCTTT.

A few counts support this clone. This sequence joins TRBV7-9 and TRBJ1-1; tentative D call: TRBD1 (5 bases). V lost 5 bases and J 0 bases, leaving 16 bases between the germline ends. This CDR3 is 16 amino acids long. Per the germline V gene, CDR1 is SEHNR and CDR2 is FQNEAQ (reference sequence). In DNA, the CDR3 is TGTGCCAGCAGCCCCCCTATCCGGGGGGTGAACACTGAAGCTTTCTTT. This sequence encodes CASSPPIRGVNTEAFF.

The CDR3 sequence is CASSPDRACLVHKYEQYV. The CDR3 nucleotides read TGTGCCAGTAGTCCCGACAGGGCTTGTCTTGTTCATAAATACGAGCAGTACGTC. J is TRBJ2-7 and V is TRBV19, with 7 bases fitting TRBD1. V lost 5 bases to trimming and J lost 4 bases; unmatched junction nucleotides: 20. The CDR3 has 18 amino acids. Germline-derived CDR1 and CDR2 are LNHDA and SQIVND (reference sequence).

This chain uses TRBV5-4 with TRBJ1-6, with 7 bases lining up with TRBD1. CDR1 is SGHNT, CDR2 YYREEE, per germline (reference sequence). The CDR3 totals 16 residues. The junction had 7 bases not matched to a gene; V was cut back by 0 bases and J by 7 bases. The CDR3 nucleotides are TGTGCCAGCAGCTTGGACCCGGGACAGTTAAATTCACCCCTCCACTTT. Translated, it gives CASSLDPGQLNSPLHF.

This clone was counted once. V usage is TRBV7-2 and J usage is TRBJ1-4, with D unclear. Deletions cut 6 bases from V and 4 bases from J, with 15 bases between. The CDR3 covers 15 residues. In germline, CDR1 is SGHTA, CDR2 FQGNSA. In DNA form, the CDR3 reads TGTGCCAGCAGGTCGGGTCTCGTTTTTAATGAAAAACTGTTTTTT. Its translation: CASRSGLVFNEKLFF.

The chain couples TRBV11-2 to TRBJ2-5; D ambiguous. The germline CDR1 and CDR2 sequences are SGHAT and FQNNGV. CDR3 length: 14 residues. Trimming shortened V by 5 bases and J by 2 bases, and 12 bases separated the two germline ends. The CDR3 coding sequence is TGTGCCAGCAGCCCCCAGATGATTCAAGAGACCCAGTACTTC. This sequence encodes CASSPQMIQETQYF.